One sample yielded the 16 T cell receptor beta chains listed below, sequenced in a study of vaccination and CD4 T cells after COVID-19. Cultured CD4+ T-cell DNA underwent Oncomine TCR Beta short-read sequencing. TCRdb analysed the PCR reads with MiXCR anew, one entry per CDR3 protein. The sample contains over 15,000 distinct CDR3 sequences, around 83% of which appear only once. Their antigens are not known. The treatment was: approximately 9-day PBMC culture with coronavirus spike peptide pools or control peptides (ViraFEST assay). The source was CD4+ T cells from blood, cultured in vitro, collected after SARS-CoV-2 vaccination. Receptor source: a human donor who received a COVID-19 vaccine.

The chain combines TRBV7-8 with TRBJ1-2; maybe TRBD1 (5 bases). The CDR3 is made up of 14 amino acids. With 5 bases removed from V and 3 bases from J, the gap between germline ends came to 13 bases. The germline V gene has CDR1 SGHVS and CDR2 FQNEAQ. CDR3 residues: CASSPTREDYGYTF. Here the CDR3 DNA reads TGTGCCAGCAGCCCAACCAGGGAAGACTATGGCTACACCTTC.

The rearrangement uses TRBV2 and TRBJ1-2; 7 bases are a match to TRBD1. The CDR3 runs to 14 residues. Germline V gene data show CDR1 as SNHLY and CDR2 as FYNNEI. The trim removed 2 bases at V and 6 bases at J, leaving 6 bases unmatched. In DNA form, the CDR3 reads TGTGCCAGCAGTGAACGCCGGGACAGCAATGGCTACACCTTC. Protein: CASSERRDSNGYTF.

The J gene is TRBJ1-1, the V gene TRBV5-6; D ambiguous. V lost 4 bases and J 0 bases, leaving 16 bases between the germline ends. CDR3 length: 16 amino acids. Germline CDR1 is SGHDT and CDR2 is YYEEEE. The CDR3 spells CASSKLGDGMNTEAFF. The CDR3 DNA reads TGTGCCAGCAGCAAGCTGGGCGACGGTATGAACACTGAAGCTTTCTTT.

The V call is TRBV18, the J call TRBJ1-1, with TRBD1 as a possible D gene (6 bases). Germline-derived CDR1 and CDR2 are KGHSH and LQKENI. This CDR3 is built from 14 residues. Deletions cut 6 bases from V and 5 bases from J, with 16 bases between. CDR3 residues: CASSTQGVGTEAFF. Here the CDR3 DNA reads TGTGCCAGCTCTACACAGGGAGTTGGAACTGAAGCTTTCTTT.

The count of this clonotype is one. The rearrangement joins TRBV20-1 to TRBJ2-3; TRBD2 matches 12 bases. Unmatched junction bases numbered 8, after V lost 5 bases and J lost 2 bases. Germline V gene data show CDR1 as DFQATT and CDR2 as SNEGSKA (reference sequence). The CDR3 contains 16 residues. The CDR3 sequence is CSAWTSGDRATDTQYF. CDR3 nucleotide sequence: TGCAGTGCTTGGACTAGCGGGGACCGAGCCACAGATACGCAGTATTTT.

On this clonotype: Mismatch with germline at one junction end may stem from a read error. V usage is TRBV6-8 and J usage is TRBJ1-4; no reliable D call. Looked up from germline, CDR1 is MNHGY and CDR2 is SAAAGT. This CDR3 spans 10 amino acids. CDR3 protein: CASSYSLRDF. DNA for the CDR3: TGTGCCAGCAGTTACTCGTTGCGGGATTTT.

Only a few counts were recorded for this clonotype. The chain recombines TRBV21-1 with TRBJ1-2. TRBV21-1 is labeled a pseudogene. This CDR3 is built from 15 residues. The CDR3 loop is CASSKDRPWSYGYTF. CDR3 nucleotide sequence: TGTGCCAGCAGCAAAGATAGACCTTGGAGCTATGGCTACACCTTC.

This chain joins TRBV2 and TRBJ2-5; D possibly uses TRBD1 or TRBD2 (7 bases each). This CDR3 is built from 15 residues. The ends were cut back, 4 bases at V and 2 bases at J, with 14 bases in the middle. Looked up from germline, CDR1 is SNHLY and CDR2 is FYNNEI. The CDR3 DNA sequence: TGTGCCAGCAGTGCTTACAGGGGAGGGCAAGAGACCCAGTACTTC. Its translation: CASSAYRGGQETQYF.

J is TRBJ2-1 and V is TRBV24-1; D not certain. This CDR3 comprises 15 residues. CDR1 and CDR2 from the germline V gene are KGHDR and SFDVKD. Deletions cut 5 bases from V and 3 bases from J, with 13 bases between. Here the CDR3 reads CATSGGVGFYNEQFF. In nucleotides, the CDR3 is TGTGCCACCAGTGGCGGTGTGGGGTTCTACAATGAGCAGTTCTTC.

The genes are TRBV10-3 and TRBJ2-3; TRBD2 might be the D (6 bases). Trimming took off 6 bases at V and 4 bases at J, with 14 bases between the two ends. The CDR3 is made up of 14 amino acids. CDR1 is ENHRY, CDR2 SYGVKD, per germline. The CDR3 sequence is CAISIREVSDTQYF. DNA for the CDR3: TGTGCCATCAGCATCAGGGAGGTATCAGATACGCAGTATTTT.

V usage is TRBV19 and J usage is TRBJ2-3; TRBD2 matches 10 bases. Unmatched junction bases numbered 5, after V lost 3 bases and J lost 2 bases. Germline V gene data show CDR1 as LNHDA and CDR2 as SQIVND (reference sequence). CDR3 length: 16 amino acids. CDR3 coding DNA: TGTGCCAGTAGTATCGCTAGCGGGGGACTCACAGATACGCAGTATTTT. The encoded protein is CASSIASGGLTDTQYF.

The CDR3 is CSATNNYGYTF. CDR3 DNA: TGCAGTGCTACCAATAACTATGGCTACACCTTC. The rearrangement links TRBV20-1 to TRBJ1-2, with D uncertain. Germline-derived CDR1 and CDR2 are DFQATT and SNEGSKA (reference sequence). This CDR3 spans 11 amino acids. Trimming left V 4 bases short and J 1 base short, with 4 bases between.

The chain recombines TRBV24-1 with TRBJ1-5; D is unclear. Trimming cost V 4 bases and J 3 bases, with 6 bases left between them. The CDR3 has 13 residues. CDR1 is KGHDR and CDR2 is SFDVKD in the germline V gene. CDR3 bases: TGTGCCACCAGTGACAGGACCAATCAGCCCCAGCATTTT. This encodes CATSDRTNQPQHF.

The CDR3 bases are TGTGCCATCAGTGAGGGACTAGCCAGCACAGATACGCAGTATTTT. This codes for CAISEGLASTDTQYF. This sequence joins TRBV10-3 and TRBJ2-3; 8 nucleotides match TRBD2. With V trimmed by 2 bases and J by 0 bases, 1 base remained unmatched. CDR3 length: 15 residues. Germline V gene data show CDR1 as ENHRY and CDR2 as SYGVKD.

The chain carries TRBV12-2 and TRBJ1-3; the table's D call TRBD1 went unverified against the DNA. TRBV12-2 has pseudogene status. The CDR3 consists of 18 residues. CDR3: CASRPQGFRGFSGNTIYF. The CDR3 DNA is TGTGCAAGTCGCCCGCAGGGGTTTAGGGGATTCTCTGGAAACACCATATATTTT.

The rearrangement joins TRBV20-1 to TRBJ2-7; D call uncertain. Germline V gives CDR1 DFQATT, CDR2 SNEGSKA (reference sequence). The CDR3 consists of 13 residues. Trimming pared 0 bases from V and 3 bases from J, leaving 9 bases between. CDR3 loop: CSARDLRLYEQYF. In DNA, the CDR3 is TGCAGTGCTAGAGATTTGCGACTCTACGAGCAGTACTTC.